This is a list of T cell receptor beta chains from one sample in a study of blood T cell repertoires in COVID-19. Clones were read by immunoSEQ multiplex PCR, and TCRdb kept only the in-frame ones, dropping some. Altogether 300,000 to 350,000 clones are present, around 91% being singletons, with the ten largest covering around 0.93%. The sequenced material came from peripheral blood. The receptor source for this set is a woman aged 40 to 50 with COVID-19, enrolled during active disease. CDR3s include the opening cysteine and the closing phenylalanine or tryptophan. Fields, in order: clone size, V gene, J gene, D gene, CDR3 protein, CDR3 DNA. The D gene is left open where the match is weak. Some rows have no size entry. The others give once, few or many, or a class for an expanded clone.

size: -; V: TRBV7-2; J: TRBJ1-2; D: -; CDR3: CASSVGGYYGYTF; DNA: TGTGCCAGCAGCGTCGGGGGATACTATGGCTACACCTTC
size: -; V: TRBV4-1; J: TRBJ1-2; D: -; CDR3: CASSQDVTAYWGYTF; DNA: TGCGCCAGCAGCCAAGATGTGACAGCCTATTGGGGCTACACCTTC
size: -; V: TRBV4-1; J: TRBJ2-2; D: -; CDR3: CASSQDSGMGTYTGELFF; DNA: TGCGCCAGCAGCCAAGATTCAGGGATGGGGACTTACACCGGGGAGCTGTTTTTT
size: once; V: TRBV2; J: TRBJ2-3; D: TRBD2; CDR3: CASRPLAGAADTQYF; DNA: TGTGCCAGCAGGCCCCTAGCGGGAGCTGCAGATACGCAGTATTTT
size: -; V: TRBV28; J: TRBJ2-1; D: TRBD2; CDR3: CASRRLAGINEQFF; DNA: TGTGCCAGCCGGCGACTAGCGGGGATCAATGAGCAGTTCTTC
size: -; V: TRBV18; J: TRBJ2-3; D: TRBD2; CDR3: CASSPGTSGGFYTDTQYF; DNA: TGTGCCAGCTCTCCAGGAACTAGCGGGGGGTTTTACACAGATACGCAGTATTTT
size: -; V: TRBV27; J: TRBJ1-4; D: TRBD1; CDR3: CASRRLPGTGGNEKLFF; DNA: TGTGCCAGCAGAAGACTCCCCGGGACAGGGGGGAATGAAAAACTGTTTTTT
size: -; V: TRBV27; J: TRBJ1-4; D: -; CDR3: CASSLEVGEKLFF; DNA: TGTGCCAGCAGTTTAGAGGTTGGTGAAAAACTGTTTTTT
size: -; V: TRBV7-3; J: TRBJ1-1; D: -; CDR3: CASSLHLNTEAFF; DNA: TGTGCCAGCAGCTTACACTTGAACACTGAAGCTTTCTTT
size: -; V: TRBV29-1; J: TRBJ2-7; D: -; CDR3: CSAGTRLYEQYF; DNA: TGCAGCGCCGGGACTCGCCTTTACGAGCAGTACTTC
size: once; V: TRBV3-1/TRBV3-2; J: TRBJ2-2; D: TRBD1; CDR3: CASSRGQGTTGELFF; DNA: TGTGCCAGCAGCCGGGGACAGGGAACAACCGGGGAGCTGTTTTTT
size: -; V: TRBV28; J: TRBJ1-5; D: -; CDR3: CASSLRILVAQPQHF; DNA: TGTGCCAGCAGTTTACGAATCCTCGTAGCTCAGCCCCAGCATTTT
size: few; V: TRBV5-4; J: TRBJ2-1; D: TRBD2; CDR3: CASSLELAGPSGNEQFF; DNA: TGTGCCAGCAGCTTGGAGCTAGCGGGACCTTCGGGAAATGAGCAGTTCTTC
size: -; V: TRBV27; J: TRBJ1-2; D: TRBD1; CDR3: CASSRSTGGYSYGYTF; DNA: TGTGCCAGCAGTCGATCAACAGGGGGCTATAGCTATGGCTACACCTTC
size: -; V: TRBV28; J: TRBJ1-5; D: -; CDR3: CASSSQGRQPQHF; DNA: TGTGCCAGCAGTTCACAGGGAAGGCAGCCCCAGCATTTT
size: -; V: TRBV6-6; J: TRBJ1-1; D: TRBD1; CDR3: CASSSPDRGNTEAFF; DNA: TGTGCCAGCAGTTCCCCCGACAGGGGGAACACTGAAGCTTTCTTT
size: -; V: TRBV5-4; J: TRBJ1-6; D: TRBD1; CDR3: CASSLDRVGSPLHF; DNA: TGTGCCAGCAGCTTAGACAGGGTGGGTTCACCCCTCCACTTT
size: -; V: TRBV20-1; J: TRBJ2-7; D: -; CDR3: CSTAPGQYF; DNA: TGCAGTACCGCCCCGGGGCAGTACTTC
size: -; V: TRBV4-2; J: TRBJ1-4; D: -; CDR3: CASSPILVGNGDEKLFF; DNA: TGTGCCAGCAGCCCCATTCTGGTCGGGAACGGGGATGAAAAACTGTTTTTT
size: -; V: TRBV5-1; J: TRBJ1-2; D: -; CDR3: CASGSWDNGYTF; DNA: TGCGCCAGCGGATCATGGGACAACGGCTACACCTTC
size: -; V: TRBV2; J: TRBJ2-7; D: TRBD1; CDR3: CASSESRQGVYEQYF; DNA: TGTGCCAGCAGTGAATCCCGGCAGGGGGTTTACGAGCAGTACTTC
size: -; V: TRBV9; J: TRBJ2-2; D: TRBD2; CDR3: CASSVPRTSGRARSGELFF; DNA: TGTGCCAGCAGCGTACCTAGGACTAGCGGGAGGGCTAGGTCCGGGGAGCTGTTTTTT
size: -; V: TRBV25-1; J: TRBJ1-3; D: TRBD1; CDR3: CASSAPGGTGGNTIYF; DNA: TGTGCCAGCAGTGCCCCAGGGGGCACGGGTGGAAACACCATATATTTT
size: once; V: TRBV19; J: TRBJ2-1; D: TRBD2; CDR3: CASSELAGGPKFF; DNA: TGTGCCAGTAGTGAGCTAGCGGGAGGGCCGAAGTTCTTC
size: -; V: TRBV6-5; J: TRBJ1-2; D: TRBD1; CDR3: CASSSNTGTGTYGYTF; DNA: TGTGCCAGCAGTTCCAATACCGGGACAGGTACCTATGGCTACACCTTC
size: -; V: TRBV7-2; J: TRBJ2-3; D: TRBD1; CDR3: CASSFDRGTDTQYF; DNA: TGTGCCAGCAGCTTCGACAGGGGGACAGATACGCAGTATTTT
size: -; V: TRBV6-5; J: TRBJ2-2; D: TRBD2; CDR3: CASSYEAGVSLGELFF; DNA: TGTGCCAGCAGTTACGAAGCGGGGGTCTCCCTAGGGGAGCTGTTTTTT
size: -; V: TRBV6-6; J: TRBJ2-7; D: TRBD2; CDR3: CASTGLAGASDEQYF; DNA: TGTGCCAGCACGGGACTAGCGGGAGCAAGTGACGAGCAGTACTTC
size: once; V: TRBV7-9; J: TRBJ2-7; D: TRBD1; CDR3: CASSLAGRGPTYEQYF; DNA: TGTGCCAGCAGCTTAGCCGGCAGGGGGCCGACCTACGAGCAGTACTTC
size: -; V: TRBV18; J: TRBJ2-7; D: TRBD1; CDR3: CASSPPSTGLYEQYF; DNA: TGTGCCAGCTCACCACCGTCGACAGGGCTCTACGAGCAGTACTTC
size: -; V: TRBV19; J: TRBJ2-3; D: TRBD2; CDR3: CAIQPGLDTDTQYF; DNA: TGTGCCATACAACCGGGACTAGACACAGATACGCAGTATTTT
size: -; V: TRBV18; J: TRBJ2-1; D: TRBD1; CDR3: CASSPLPGQGAPGEQFF; DNA: TGTGCCAGCTCACCTTTACCGGGACAGGGAGCCCCGGGTGAGCAGTTCTTC
size: once; V: TRBV6-5; J: TRBJ1-1; D: -; CDR3: CASSLPSNTEAFF; DNA: TGTGCCAGCAGCCTTCCTTCTAACACTGAAGCTTTCTTT
size: -; V: TRBV30; J: TRBJ1-5; D: TRBD1; CDR3: CAWGSGTGIDQAQHF; DNA: TGTGCCTGGGGGTCCGGGACAGGGATCGACCAGGCCCAGCATTTT
size: once; V: TRBV6-1; J: TRBJ2-2; D: TRBD2; CDR3: CASSEHPAGGTGELFF; DNA: TGTGCCAGCAGTGAACACCCGGCGGGGGGGACCGGGGAGCTGTTTTTT
size: -; V: TRBV2; J: TRBJ1-5; D: TRBD1; CDR3: CASSAAGTGTGYSNQPQHF; DNA: TGTGCCAGCAGTGCCGCCGGGACAGGGACGGGATATAGCAATCAGCCCCAGCATTTT
size: -; V: TRBV7-9; J: TRBJ2-1; D: TRBD2; CDR3: CASSARTSEDEQFF; DNA: TGTGCCAGCAGCGCACGGACTAGCGAGGATGAGCAGTTCTTC
size: -; V: TRBV7-9; J: TRBJ1-5; D: -; CDR3: CASSLVGGMGISNQPQHF; DNA: TGTGCCAGCAGCTTAGTTGGAGGGATGGGGATCAGCAATCAGCCCCAGCATTTT
size: few; V: TRBV7-7; J: TRBJ1-5; D: TRBD1; CDR3: CASSLTPDRERNQPQHF; DNA: TGTGCTAGCAGCTTAACACCCGACAGGGAAAGGAATCAGCCCCAGCATTTT
size: -; V: TRBV28; J: TRBJ2-7; D: -; CDR3: CASSLVPGSSYEQYF; DNA: TGTGCCAGCAGTTTAGTTCCCGGGAGCTCCTACGAGCAGTACTTC
size: -; V: TRBV28; J: TRBJ1-1; D: -; CDR3: CASSLYRRVTEAFF; DNA: TGTGCCAGCAGTTTATATCGCAGGGTCACTGAAGCTTTCTTT
size: -; V: TRBV7-9; J: TRBJ1-3; D: TRBD1; CDR3: CASRPYTGTGAGNTIYF; DNA: TGTGCCAGCAGACCTTACACCGGGACAGGAGCTGGAAACACCATATATTTT
size: once; V: TRBV4-3; J: TRBJ2-7; D: TRBD2; CDR3: CASSQDHHGLAGAHEQYF; DNA: TGCGCCAGCAGCCAAGATCACCACGGACTAGCGGGAGCCCACGAGCAGTACTTC
size: -; V: TRBV12-3/TRBV12-4; J: TRBJ2-1; D: TRBD2; CDR3: CVGLGHGDEQFF; DNA: TGTGTGGGACTAGGGCACGGCGATGAGCAGTTCTTC
size: -; V: TRBV5-4; J: TRBJ1-2; D: -; CDR3: CASSLGPGDYTF; DNA: TGTGCCAGCAGCTTGGGGCCAGGGGACTACACCTTC
size: -; V: TRBV7-9; J: TRBJ1-6; D: TRBD1; CDR3: CASRWGQNNSPLHF; DNA: TGTGCCAGCAGGTGGGGACAGAATAATTCACCCCTCCACTTT
size: -; V: TRBV28; J: TRBJ1-5; D: -; CDR3: CASSLNKNRQWQPQHF; DNA: TGTGCCAGCAGTTTAAATAAGAATCGACAGTGGCAGCCCCAGCATTTT
size: -; V: TRBV7-3; J: TRBJ1-2; D: -; CDR3: CASSLGGGYGYTF; DNA: TGTGCCAGCAGCTTAGGGGGAGGCTATGGCTACACCTTC
size: -; V: TRBV3-1/TRBV3-2; J: TRBJ2-3; D: -; CDR3: CASSRFGWGDTDTQYF; DNA: TGTGCCAGCAGCCGCTTTGGTTGGGGCGACACAGATACGCAGTATTTT
size: -; V: TRBV4-3; J: TRBJ2-2; D: -; CDR3: CASSQDYSRGTGELFF; DNA: TGCGCCAGCAGCCAAGACTACTCCCGAGGCACCGGGGAGCTGTTTTTT
size: -; V: TRBV5-6; J: TRBJ1-3; D: -; CDR3: CASSVSGYGNTIYF; DNA: TGTGCCAGCAGCGTCTCGGGTTACGGAAACACCATATATTTT
size: -; V: TRBV28; J: TRBJ2-3; D: -; CDR3: CASNHGQVGDTQYF; DNA: TGTGCCAGCAATCATGGACAAGTGGGAGATACGCAGTATTTT
size: -; V: TRBV14; J: TRBJ2-1; D: -; CDR3: CASSQAPSSPEQFF; DNA: TGTGCCAGCAGCCAAGCCCCGTCGTCCCCGGAGCAGTTCTTC